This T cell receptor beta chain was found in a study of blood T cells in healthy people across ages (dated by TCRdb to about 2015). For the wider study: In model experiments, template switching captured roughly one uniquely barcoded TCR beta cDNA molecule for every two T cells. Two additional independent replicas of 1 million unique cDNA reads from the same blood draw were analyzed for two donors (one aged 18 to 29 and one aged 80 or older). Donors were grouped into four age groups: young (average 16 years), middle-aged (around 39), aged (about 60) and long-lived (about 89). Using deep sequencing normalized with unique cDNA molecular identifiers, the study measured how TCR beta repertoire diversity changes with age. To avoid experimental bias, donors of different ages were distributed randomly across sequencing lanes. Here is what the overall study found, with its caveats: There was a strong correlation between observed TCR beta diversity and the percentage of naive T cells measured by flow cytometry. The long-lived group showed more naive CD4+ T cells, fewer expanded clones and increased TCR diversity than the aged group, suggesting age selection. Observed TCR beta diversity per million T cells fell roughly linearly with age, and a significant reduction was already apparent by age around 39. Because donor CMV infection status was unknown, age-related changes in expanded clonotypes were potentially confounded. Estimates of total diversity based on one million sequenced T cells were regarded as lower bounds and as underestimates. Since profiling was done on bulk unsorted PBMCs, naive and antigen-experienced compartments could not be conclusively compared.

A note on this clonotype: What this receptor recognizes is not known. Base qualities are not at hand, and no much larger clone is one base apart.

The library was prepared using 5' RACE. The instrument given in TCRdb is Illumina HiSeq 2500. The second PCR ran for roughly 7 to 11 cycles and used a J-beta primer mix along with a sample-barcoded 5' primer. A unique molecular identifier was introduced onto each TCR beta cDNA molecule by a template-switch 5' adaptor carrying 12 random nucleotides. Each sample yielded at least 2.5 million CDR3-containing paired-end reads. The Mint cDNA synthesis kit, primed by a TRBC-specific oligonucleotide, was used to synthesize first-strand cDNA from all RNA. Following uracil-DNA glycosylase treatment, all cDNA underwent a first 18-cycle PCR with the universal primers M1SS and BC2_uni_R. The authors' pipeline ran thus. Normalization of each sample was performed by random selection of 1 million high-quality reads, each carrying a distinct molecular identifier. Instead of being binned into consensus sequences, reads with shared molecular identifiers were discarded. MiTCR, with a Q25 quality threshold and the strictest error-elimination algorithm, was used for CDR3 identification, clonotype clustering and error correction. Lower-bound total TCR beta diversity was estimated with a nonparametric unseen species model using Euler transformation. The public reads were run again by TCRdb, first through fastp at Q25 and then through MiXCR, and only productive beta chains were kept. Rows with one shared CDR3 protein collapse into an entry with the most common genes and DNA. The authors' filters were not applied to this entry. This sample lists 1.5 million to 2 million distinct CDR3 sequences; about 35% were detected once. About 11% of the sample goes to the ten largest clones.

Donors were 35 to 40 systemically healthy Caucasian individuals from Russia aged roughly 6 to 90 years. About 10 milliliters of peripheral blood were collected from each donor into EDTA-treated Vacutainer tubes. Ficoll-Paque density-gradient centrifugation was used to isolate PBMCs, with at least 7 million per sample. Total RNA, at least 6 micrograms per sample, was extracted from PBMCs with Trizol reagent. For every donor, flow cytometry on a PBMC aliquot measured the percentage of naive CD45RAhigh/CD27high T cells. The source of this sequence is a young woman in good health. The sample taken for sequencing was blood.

The CDR3 corresponds to CASSLDAGENYGYTF. The sequenced DNA is TGTGCCAGCAGCCTAGACGCCGGGGAAAACTATGGCTACACCTTC. The sequence joins TRBV4-2 to TRBJ1-2; the D segment cannot be called with confidence. Reading the germline V gene gives CDR1 LGHNA and CDR2 YNFKEQ. V and J lose 4 bases and 2 bases, and a span of 14 bases separates them. Its CDR3 holds 15 amino acids, cysteine through phenylalanine. Left in the record is the CDR3 DNA by itself, 45 bases read in frame from the first base.